The source of this TCR beta chain is a study of T-cell memory formation after mild COVID-19. Background on the study: Largely, TCR clusters stayed within a single donor.

cDNA libraries for TCR alpha and TCR beta, carrying sample barcodes and UMIs, came from 5'RACE with constant-segment primers. TCRdb ran MiXCR on the 5' RACE reads and lists one entry per CDR3 protein. The data contain approximately 440,000 distinct CDR3 sequences, around 19% of them singletons. Points on this clonotype: Its antigen is still unknown.

General observations from the study: Some clones that responded turned up in pre-infection memory, which suggests that cross-reactive memory joined in. Of the contracting clones, CD4+ ones lay mainly in CM and EM, and CD8+ ones in EMRA.

The sample was PBMCs or a T cell subset sorted from them (not recorded which). This TCR was recovered from an adult woman who had mild COVID-19 (a few samples of this study predate the infection). Cell type and time point are not known.

The CDR3 protein is CASSIALGQTISYGYTF. The CDR3 region has the DNA TGTGCCAGTAGTATAGCCCTGGGACAGACGATTAGCTATGGCTACACCTTC. This chain joins TRBV19 and TRBJ1-2, with TRBD1 matching over 7 bases. Unmatched junction bases numbered 12, after V lost 1 base and J lost 4 bases. Germline values: CDR1 LNHDA, CDR2 SQIVND (reference sequence). This CDR3 has 17 amino acids. Looking up the rest from reference TRBV19 and TRBJ1-2 gives the full variable domain: DGGITQSPKYLFRKEGQNVTLSCEQNLNHDAMYWYRQDPGQGLRLIYYSQIVNDFQKGDIAEGYSVSREKKESFPLTVTSAQKNPTAFYLCASSIALGQTISYGYTFGSGTRLTVV.